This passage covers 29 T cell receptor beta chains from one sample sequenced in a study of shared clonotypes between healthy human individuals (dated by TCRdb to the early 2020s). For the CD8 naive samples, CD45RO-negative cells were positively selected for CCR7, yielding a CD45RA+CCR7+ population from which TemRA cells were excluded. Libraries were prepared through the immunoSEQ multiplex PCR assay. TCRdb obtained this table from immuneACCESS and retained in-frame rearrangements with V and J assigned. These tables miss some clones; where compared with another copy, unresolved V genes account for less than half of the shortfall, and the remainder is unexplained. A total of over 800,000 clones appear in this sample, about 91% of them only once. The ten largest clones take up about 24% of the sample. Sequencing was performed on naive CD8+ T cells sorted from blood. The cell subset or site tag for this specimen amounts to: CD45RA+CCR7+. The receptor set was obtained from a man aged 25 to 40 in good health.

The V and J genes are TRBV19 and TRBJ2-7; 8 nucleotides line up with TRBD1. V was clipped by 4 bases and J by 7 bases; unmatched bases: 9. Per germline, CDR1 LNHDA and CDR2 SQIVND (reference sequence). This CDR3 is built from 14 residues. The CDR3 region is CASSSGTGFEEQYF. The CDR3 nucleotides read TGTGCCAGTAGTAGCGGGACAGGTTTTGAAGAGCAGTACTTC.

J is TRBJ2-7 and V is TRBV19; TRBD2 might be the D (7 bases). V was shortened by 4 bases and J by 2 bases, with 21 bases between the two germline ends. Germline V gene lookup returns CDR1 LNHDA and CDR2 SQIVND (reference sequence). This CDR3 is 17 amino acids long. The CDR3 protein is CASSTGLITGLTYEQYF. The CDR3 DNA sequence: TGTGCCAGTAGTACGGGACTAATAACAGGGCTGACCTACGAGCAGTACTTC.

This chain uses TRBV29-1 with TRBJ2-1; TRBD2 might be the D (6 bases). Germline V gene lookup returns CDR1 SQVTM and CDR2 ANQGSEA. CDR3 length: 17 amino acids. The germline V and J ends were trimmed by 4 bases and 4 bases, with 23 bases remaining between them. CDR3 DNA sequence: TGCAGCGTTGCGGCTAGCGAATACAGCGTGACTTACAATGAGCAGTTCTTC. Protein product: CSVAASEYSVTYNEQFF.

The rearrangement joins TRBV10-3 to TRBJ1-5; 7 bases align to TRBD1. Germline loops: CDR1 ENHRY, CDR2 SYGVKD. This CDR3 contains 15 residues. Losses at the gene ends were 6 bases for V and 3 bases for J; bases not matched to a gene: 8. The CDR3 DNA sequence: TGTGCCATCAGCCTTGGACAGGCAAACAATCAGCCCCAGCATTTT. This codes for CAISLGQANNQPQHF.

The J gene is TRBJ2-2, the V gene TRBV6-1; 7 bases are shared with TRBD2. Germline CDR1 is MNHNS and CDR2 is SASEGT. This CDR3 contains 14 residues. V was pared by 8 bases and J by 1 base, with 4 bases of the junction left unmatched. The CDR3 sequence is CASAAGENTGELFF. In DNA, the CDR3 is TGTGCCAGCGCGGCGGGAGAGAACACCGGGGAGCTGTTTTTT.

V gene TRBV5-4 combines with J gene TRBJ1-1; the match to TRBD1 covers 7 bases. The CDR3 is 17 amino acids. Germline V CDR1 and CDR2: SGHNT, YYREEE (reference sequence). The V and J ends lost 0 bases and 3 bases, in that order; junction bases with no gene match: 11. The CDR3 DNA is TGTGCCAGCAGCTTGGAAGCGACAGGGTTGGGGTACACTGAAGCTTTCTTT. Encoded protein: CASSLEATGLGYTEAFF.

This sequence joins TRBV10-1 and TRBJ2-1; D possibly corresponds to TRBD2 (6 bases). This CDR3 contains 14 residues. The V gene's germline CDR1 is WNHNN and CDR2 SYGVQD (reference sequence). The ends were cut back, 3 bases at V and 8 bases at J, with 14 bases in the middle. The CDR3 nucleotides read TGCGCCAGCAGTGAATCGGGAGCGAGCCATGAGCAGTTCTTC. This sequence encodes CASSESGASHEQFF.

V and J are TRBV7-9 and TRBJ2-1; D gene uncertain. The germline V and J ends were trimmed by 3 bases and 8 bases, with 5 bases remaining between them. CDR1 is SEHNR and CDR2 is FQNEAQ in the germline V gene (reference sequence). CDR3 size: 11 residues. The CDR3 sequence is CASSFADEQFF. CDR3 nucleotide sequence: TGTGCCAGCAGCTTCGCGGATGAGCAGTTCTTC. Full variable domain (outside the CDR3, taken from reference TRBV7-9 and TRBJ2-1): DTGVSQNPRHKITKRGQNVTFRCDPISEHNRLYWYRQTLGQGPEFLTYFQNEAQLEKSRLLSDRFSAERPKGSFSTLEIQRTEQGDSAMYLCASSFADEQFFGPGTRLTVL.

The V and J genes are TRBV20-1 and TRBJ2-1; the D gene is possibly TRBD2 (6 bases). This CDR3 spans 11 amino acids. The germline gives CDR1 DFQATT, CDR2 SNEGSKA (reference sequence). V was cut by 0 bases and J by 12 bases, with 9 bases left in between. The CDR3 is CSARDGTGQFF. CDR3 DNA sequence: TGCAGTGCTAGAGATGGGACTGGGCAGTTCTTC.

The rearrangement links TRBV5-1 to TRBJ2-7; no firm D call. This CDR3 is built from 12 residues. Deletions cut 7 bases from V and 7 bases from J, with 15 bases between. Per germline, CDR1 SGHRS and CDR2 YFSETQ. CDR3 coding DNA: TGCGCCAGCCAACCCAACACGGAGGAGCAGTACTTC. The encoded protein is CASQPNTEEQYF.

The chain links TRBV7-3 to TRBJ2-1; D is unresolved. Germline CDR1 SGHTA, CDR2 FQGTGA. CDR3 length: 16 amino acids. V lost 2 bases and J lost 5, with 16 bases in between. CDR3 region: CASSLSTGIPHNEQFF. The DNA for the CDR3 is TGTGCCAGCAGCTTATCAACTGGAATCCCCCACAATGAGCAGTTCTTC.

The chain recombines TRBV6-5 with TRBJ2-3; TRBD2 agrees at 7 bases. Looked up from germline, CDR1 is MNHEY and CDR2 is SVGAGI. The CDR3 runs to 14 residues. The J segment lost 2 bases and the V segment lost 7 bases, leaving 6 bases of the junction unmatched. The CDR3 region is CASTHLADTDTQYF. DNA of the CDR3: TGTGCCAGCACCCATCTAGCGGACACAGATACGCAGTATTTT.

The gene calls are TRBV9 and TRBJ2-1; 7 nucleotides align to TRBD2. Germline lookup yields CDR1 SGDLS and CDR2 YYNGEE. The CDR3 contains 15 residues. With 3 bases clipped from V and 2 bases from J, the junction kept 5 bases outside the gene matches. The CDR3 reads CASSEAGVPYNEQFF. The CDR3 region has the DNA TGTGCCAGCAGCGAGGCGGGGGTCCCCTACAATGAGCAGTTCTTC.

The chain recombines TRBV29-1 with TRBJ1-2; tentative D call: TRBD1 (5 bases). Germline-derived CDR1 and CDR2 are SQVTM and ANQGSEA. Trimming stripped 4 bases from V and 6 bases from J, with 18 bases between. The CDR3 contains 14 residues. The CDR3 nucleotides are TGCAGCGTTGTTGGTCAGGGAGGCTTAGATGGCTACACCTTC. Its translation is CSVVGQGGLDGYTF.

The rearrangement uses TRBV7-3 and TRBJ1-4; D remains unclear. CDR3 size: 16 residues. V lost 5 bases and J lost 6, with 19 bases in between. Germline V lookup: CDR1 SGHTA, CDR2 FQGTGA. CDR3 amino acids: CASSPISPGTDEKLFF. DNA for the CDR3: TGTGCCAGCAGCCCCATTTCCCCCGGTACAGATGAAAAACTGTTTTTT.

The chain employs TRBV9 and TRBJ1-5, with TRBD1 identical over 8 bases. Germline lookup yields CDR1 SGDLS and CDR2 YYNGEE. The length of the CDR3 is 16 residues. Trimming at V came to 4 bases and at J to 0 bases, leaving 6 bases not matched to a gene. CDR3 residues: CASSQGTGYSNQPQHF. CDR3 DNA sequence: TGTGCCAGCAGCCAAGGGACAGGTTATAGCAATCAGCCCCAGCATTTT. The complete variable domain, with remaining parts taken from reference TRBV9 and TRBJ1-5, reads DSGVTQTPKHLITATGQRVTLRCSPRSGDLSVYWYQQSLDQGLQFLIQYYNGEERAKGNILERFSAQQFPDLHSELNLSSLELGDSALYFCASSQGTGYSNQPQHFGDGTRLSIL.

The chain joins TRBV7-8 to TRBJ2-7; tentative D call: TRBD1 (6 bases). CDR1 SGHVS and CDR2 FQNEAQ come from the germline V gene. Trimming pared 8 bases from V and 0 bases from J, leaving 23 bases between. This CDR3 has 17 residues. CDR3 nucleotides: TGTGCCAGCGCAGAGCAGGGACACCTTACCAGCTCCTACGAGCAGTACTTC. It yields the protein CASAEQGHLTSSYEQYF.

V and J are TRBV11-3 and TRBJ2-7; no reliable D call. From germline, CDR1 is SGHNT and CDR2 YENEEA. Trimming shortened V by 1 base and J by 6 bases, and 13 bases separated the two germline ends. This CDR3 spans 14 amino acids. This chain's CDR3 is CASSLGGDGVEQYF. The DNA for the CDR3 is TGTGCCAGCAGCTTAGGTGGCGATGGCGTCGAGCAGTACTTC.

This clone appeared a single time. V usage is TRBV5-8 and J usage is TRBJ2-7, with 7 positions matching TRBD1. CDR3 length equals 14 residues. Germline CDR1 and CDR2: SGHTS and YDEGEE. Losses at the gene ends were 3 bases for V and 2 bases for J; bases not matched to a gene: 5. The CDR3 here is CASSYTGATYEQYF. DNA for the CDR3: TGTGCCAGCAGCTACACAGGGGCGACCTACGAGCAGTACTTC. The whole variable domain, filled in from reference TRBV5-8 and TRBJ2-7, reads EAGVTQSPTHLIKTRGQQATLRCSPISGHTSVYWYQQALGLGLQFLLWYDEGEERNRGNFPPRFSGRQFPNYSSELNVNALELEDSALYLCASSYTGATYEQYFGPGTRLTVT.

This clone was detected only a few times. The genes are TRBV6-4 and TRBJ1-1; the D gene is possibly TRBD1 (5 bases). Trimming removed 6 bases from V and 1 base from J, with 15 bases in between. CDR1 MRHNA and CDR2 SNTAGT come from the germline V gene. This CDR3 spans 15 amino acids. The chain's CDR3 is CASRDTDTQNTEAFF. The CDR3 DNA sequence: TGTGCCAGCAGGGACACCGACACCCAGAACACTGAAGCTTTCTTT.

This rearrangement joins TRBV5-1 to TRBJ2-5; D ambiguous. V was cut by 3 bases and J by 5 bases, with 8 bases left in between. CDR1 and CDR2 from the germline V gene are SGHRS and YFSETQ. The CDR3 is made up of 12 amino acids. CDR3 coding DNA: TGCGCCAGCAGCTCCGATGGGGAGACCCAGTACTTC. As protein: CASSSDGETQYF.

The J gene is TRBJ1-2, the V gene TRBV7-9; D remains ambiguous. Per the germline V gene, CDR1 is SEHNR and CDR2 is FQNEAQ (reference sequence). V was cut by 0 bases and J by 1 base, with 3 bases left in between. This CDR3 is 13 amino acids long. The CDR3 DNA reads TGTGCCAGCAGCTTAGCTGATAACTATGGCTACACCTTC. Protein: CASSLADNYGYTF.

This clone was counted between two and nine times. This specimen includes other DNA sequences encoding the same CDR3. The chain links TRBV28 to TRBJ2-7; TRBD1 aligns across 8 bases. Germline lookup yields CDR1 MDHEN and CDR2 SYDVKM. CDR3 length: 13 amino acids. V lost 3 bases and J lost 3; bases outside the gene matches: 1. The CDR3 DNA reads TGTGCCAGCAGTTTCGGACAGGGCTACGAGCAGTACTTC. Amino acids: CASSFGQGYEQYF.

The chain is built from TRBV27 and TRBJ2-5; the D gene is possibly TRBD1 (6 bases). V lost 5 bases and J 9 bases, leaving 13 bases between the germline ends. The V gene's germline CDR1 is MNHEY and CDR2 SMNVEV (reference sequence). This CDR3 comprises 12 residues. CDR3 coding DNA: TGTGCCAGCAGTCCCGGGACAAATCCCCAGTACTTC. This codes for CASSPGTNPQYF.

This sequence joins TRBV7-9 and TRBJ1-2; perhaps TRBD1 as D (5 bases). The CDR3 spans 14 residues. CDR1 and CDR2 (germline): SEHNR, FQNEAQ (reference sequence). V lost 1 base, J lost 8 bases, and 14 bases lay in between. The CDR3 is CASSLGGTPEGYTF. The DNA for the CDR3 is TGTGCCAGCAGCTTAGGTGGGACCCCTGAGGGCTACACCTTC.

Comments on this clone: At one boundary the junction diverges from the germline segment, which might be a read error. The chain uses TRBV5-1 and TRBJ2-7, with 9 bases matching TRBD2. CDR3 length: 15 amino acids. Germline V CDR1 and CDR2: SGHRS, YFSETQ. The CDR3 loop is CASSLVAGVVYEQHF. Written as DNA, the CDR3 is TGCGCCAGCAGCTTGGTAGCGGGAGTGGTCTACGAGCAGCACTTC.

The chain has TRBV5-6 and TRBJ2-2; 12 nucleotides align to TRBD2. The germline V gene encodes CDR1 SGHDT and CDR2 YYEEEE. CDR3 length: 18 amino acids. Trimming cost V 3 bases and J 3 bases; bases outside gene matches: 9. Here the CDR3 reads CASSSIFTSGRHTGELFF. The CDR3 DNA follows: TGTGCCAGCAGCTCCATCTTTACTAGCGGGAGGCACACCGGGGAGCTGTTTTTT.

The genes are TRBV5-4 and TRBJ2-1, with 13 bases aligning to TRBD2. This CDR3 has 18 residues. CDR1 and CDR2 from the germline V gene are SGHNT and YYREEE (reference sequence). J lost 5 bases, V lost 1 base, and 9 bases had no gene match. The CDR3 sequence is CASSLPGLAGDPHNEQFF. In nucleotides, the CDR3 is TGTGCCAGCAGCTTGCCCGGACTAGCGGGAGACCCACACAATGAGCAGTTCTTC. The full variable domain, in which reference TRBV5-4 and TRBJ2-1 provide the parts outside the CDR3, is ETGVTQSPTHLIKTRGQQVTLRCSSQSGHNTVSWYQQALGQGPQFIFQYYREEENGRGNFPPRFSGLQFPNYSSELNVNALELDDSALYLCASSLPGLAGDPHNEQFFGPGTRLTVL.

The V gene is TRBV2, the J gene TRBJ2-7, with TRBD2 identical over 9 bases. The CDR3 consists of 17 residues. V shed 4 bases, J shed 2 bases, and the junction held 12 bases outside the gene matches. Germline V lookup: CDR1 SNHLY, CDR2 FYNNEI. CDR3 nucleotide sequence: TGTGCCAGCAGTGTGGTACTCGGGACTAGCACAACCTACGAGCAGTACTTC. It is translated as CASSVVLGTSTTYEQYF.